This TCR beta chain was obtained from a study of PD-1 blockade in classical Hodgkin lymphoma. Regarding the study as a whole: Factors driving the repertoire differences, possibly disease activity or prior therapy, remain undefined. It was among complete responders that baseline diversity resembled that of newly diagnosed patients.

Each patient's relapse followed autologous stem cell transplantation, and brentuximab vedotin exposure varied. CDR1 and CDR2 from the germline V gene are MGHRA and YSYEKL. V lost 1 base to trimming and J lost 5 bases, with 9 bases between them. The length of the CDR3 is 14 residues. With respect to this clone: The antigen is unknown.

TCRdb's copy holds only in-frame clones and misses some; the assay was immunoSEQ multiplex PCR. The sample consists of some 84,000 clones, 80% to 95% of them appearing once. This chain links TRBV4-1 with TRBJ2-1, with a weak D call TRBD1 (6 bases). This receptor was identified in a human donor with classical Hodgkin lymphoma. Material: peripheral blood mononuclear cells (PBMCs), obtained before the second cycle of nivolumab. The CDR3 loop reads CASSQGTANNEQFF. The DNA for the CDR3 is TGCGCCAGCAGCCAAGGGACAGCGAACAATGAGCAGTTCTTC.